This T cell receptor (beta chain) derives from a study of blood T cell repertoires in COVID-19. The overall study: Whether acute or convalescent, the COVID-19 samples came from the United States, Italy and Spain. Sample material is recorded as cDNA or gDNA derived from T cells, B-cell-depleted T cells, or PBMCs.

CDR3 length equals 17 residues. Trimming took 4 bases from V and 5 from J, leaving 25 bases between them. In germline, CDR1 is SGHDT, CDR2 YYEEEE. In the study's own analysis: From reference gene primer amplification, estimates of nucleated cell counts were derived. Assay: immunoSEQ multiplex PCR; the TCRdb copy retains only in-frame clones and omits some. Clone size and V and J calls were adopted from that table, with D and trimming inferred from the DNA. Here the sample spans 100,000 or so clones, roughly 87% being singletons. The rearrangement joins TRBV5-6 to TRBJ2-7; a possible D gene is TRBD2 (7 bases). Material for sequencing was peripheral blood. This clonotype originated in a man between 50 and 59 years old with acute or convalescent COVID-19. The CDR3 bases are TGTGCCAGCAGCCCCGGGGGGCGGGTACGGCTAGGCAACGAGCAGTACTTC. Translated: CASSPGGRVRLGNEQYF.